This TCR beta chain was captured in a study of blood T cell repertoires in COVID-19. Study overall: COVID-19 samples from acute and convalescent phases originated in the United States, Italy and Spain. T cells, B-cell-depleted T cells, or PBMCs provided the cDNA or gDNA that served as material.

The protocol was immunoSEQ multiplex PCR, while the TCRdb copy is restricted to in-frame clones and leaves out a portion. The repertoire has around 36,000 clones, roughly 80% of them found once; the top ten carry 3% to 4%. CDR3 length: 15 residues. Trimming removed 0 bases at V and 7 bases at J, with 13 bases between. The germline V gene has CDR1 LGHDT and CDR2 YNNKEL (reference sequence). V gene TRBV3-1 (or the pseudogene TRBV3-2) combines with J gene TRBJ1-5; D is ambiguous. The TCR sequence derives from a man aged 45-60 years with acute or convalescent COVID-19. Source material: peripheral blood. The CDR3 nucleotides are TGTGCCAGCAGCCAAGATTCCAGGTTTGGGCAGCCCCAGCATTTT. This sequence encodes CASSQDSRFGQPQHF.